Following are 17 T cell receptor beta chains from one sample sequenced in a study of radiation and T cells in renal cell carcinoma. Treatment given: treatment-naive control, cytoreductive nephrectomy. TCRdb's copy holds only in-frame clones and misses some; the assay was immunoSEQ multiplex PCR. The repertoire holds roughly 14,000 clones, with less than 65% as singletons. Sequencing was performed on tumor tissue, taken from a patient whose treatment was nephrectomy without radiotherapy. Receptors were obtained from a man between 60 and 75 years old with renal cell carcinoma.

The genes are TRBV6-6 and TRBJ1-1, with TRBD1 as a possible D gene (6 bases). Germline CDR1 and CDR2: MNHNY and SVGAGI (reference sequence). V lost 4 bases and J 5 bases, leaving 11 bases between the germline ends. This CDR3 has 13 amino acids. CDR3 DNA: TGTGCCAGCAGTTCCGGCCAGGGGACTGAAGCTTTCTTT. The encoded protein is CASSSGQGTEAFF.

This chain connects TRBV7-2 to TRBJ2-5; D is possibly TRBD1 (7 bases). The closer fit of TRBJ2-7 to the DNA end suggests the J call may be wrong. Germline lookup yields CDR1 SGHTA and CDR2 FQGNSA. CDR3 length equals 14 residues. The CDR3 is CASSAPGGLYEQYF. The CDR3 bases are TGTGCCAGCAGCGCCCCAGGGGGACTCTACGAGCAGTACTTC.

The CDR3: CASRETVTGELFF. CDR3 nucleotide sequence: TGTGCCAGCAGGGAGACAGTCACCGGGGAGCTGTTTTTT. This chain uses TRBV2 with TRBJ2-2; TRBD1 might be the D (5 bases). The CDR3 has 13 amino acids. Deletions cut 6 bases from V and 4 bases from J, with 9 bases between. Germline V gives CDR1 SNHLY, CDR2 FYNNEI.

The rearrangement links TRBV7-9 to TRBJ2-3, with a possible D match to TRBD2 (6 bases). V lost 6 bases and J lost 1, with 17 bases in between. Per the germline V gene, CDR1 is SEHNR and CDR2 is FQNEAQ (reference sequence). The CDR3 totals 16 residues. This CDR3 is CASRIPGSSGTDTQYF. CDR3 nucleotide sequence: TGTGCCAGCAGAATCCCCGGGAGCTCGGGCACAGATACGCAGTATTTT.

This chain joins TRBV28 and TRBJ2-4; D unresolved. Germline CDR1 and CDR2: MDHEN and SYDVKM. The CDR3 contains 13 residues. The V end lost 2 bases, the J end lost 9 bases, and 11 bases lay between the germline ends. The DNA for the CDR3 is TGTGCCAGCAGTTTACCCCTCGGCTCCATTCAGTACTTC. Translation: CASSLPLGSIQYF.

This clone has a handful of counts. The V call is TRBV6-5, the J call TRBJ2-7; D remains unclear. Germline-derived CDR1 and CDR2 are MNHEY and SVGAGI. The V gene lost 0 bases and the J gene lost 2 bases, with 8 bases spanning the gap. The CDR3 totals 14 residues. CDR3 protein: CASSYSHPAYEQYF. The CDR3 DNA sequence: TGTGCCAGCAGTTACTCGCATCCAGCCTACGAGCAGTACTTC.

The DNA for the CDR3 is TGTGCCAGCAGTGGTTCTGAACTAGGGGAGACCCAGTACTTC. Protein sequence: CASSGSELGETQYF. This chain joins TRBV6-6 and TRBJ2-5; D is possibly TRBD2 (5 bases). The V and J ends lost 5 bases and 5 bases respectively, with 15 bases between them. The CDR3 consists of 14 residues. Germline CDR1 MNHNY, CDR2 SVGAGI (reference sequence).

The genes are TRBV14 and TRBJ1-2, with 7 bases identical to TRBD1. CDR1 and CDR2 (germline): SGHDN, FVKESK. The CDR3 sequence is 17 residues long. Trimming cost V 0 bases and J 7 bases; bases outside gene matches: 14. CDR3 DNA: TGTGCCAGCAGCCAAGAGGATAAGGGGGCCAGGCGTGTTGGCTACACCTTC. Its translation is CASSQEDKGARRVGYTF.

The chain links TRBV7-2 to TRBJ1-4; 8 bases are a match to TRBD1. Trimming took 8 bases from V and 14 from J; bases not matched to a gene: 22. Germline CDR1 reads SGHTA; CDR2 reads FQGNSA. This CDR3 is built from 16 residues. CDR3 amino acids: CASSSDSGTGSSGLFF. DNA for the CDR3: TGTGCCAGCTCCTCGGACAGCGGGACAGGTTCGTCTGGGCTGTTTTTT.

The CDR3 bases are TGTGCCAGCAGCTCCCTAAGAGAGCAGTTCTTC. This codes for CASSSLREQFF. The chain couples TRBV7-9 to TRBJ2-1; D is unresolved. The CDR3 extends over 11 amino acids. V shed 4 bases and J shed 10 bases, with 8 bases lying between them. The germline CDR1 and CDR2 sequences are SEHNR and FQNEAQ (reference sequence).

The V gene is TRBV7-9, the J gene TRBJ1-1; 9 bases fit TRBD1. The CDR3 is 14 residues long. Germline V gives CDR1 SEHNR, CDR2 FQNEAQ (reference sequence). V shed 1 base and J 11 bases; nucleotides not matched to a gene: 8. The CDR3 nucleotides are TGTGCCAGCAGCTTAGGACAGGGGGAAGCTGGCGCTTTCTTT. This encodes CASSLGQGEAGAFF.

This chain joins TRBV29-1 and TRBJ1-2, with TRBD1 identical over 7 bases. V dropped 3 bases and J dropped 6; count of bases not matched to a gene: 4. From germline, CDR1 is SQVTM and CDR2 ANQGSEA. The length of the CDR3 is 12 residues. The CDR3 region has the DNA TGCAGCGTTGAGGACAGGTATAATGGCTACACCTTC. It yields the protein CSVEDRYNGYTF.

This chain uses TRBV19 with TRBJ2-1, with a possible D match to TRBD2 (7 bases). Germline lookup yields CDR1 LNHDA and CDR2 SQIVND (reference sequence). The CDR3 spans 15 residues. V lost 3 bases, J lost 8 bases, and 17 bases lay in between. Written as DNA, the CDR3 is TGTGCCAGTAGTATCCGACGGGGGGCCGGATATGAGCAGTTCTTC. As protein: CASSIRRGAGYEQFF.

The chain joins TRBV18 to TRBJ1-5; D gene ambiguous. Looked up from germline, CDR1 is KGHSH and CDR2 is LQKENI. The length of the CDR3 is 14 residues. The V end was cut by 3 bases, the J end by 1 base, with 7 bases between. CDR3 sequence: CASSPAISNQPQHF. The CDR3 region has the DNA TGTGCCAGCTCACCGGCCATCAGCAATCAGCCCCAGCATTTT.

This clone came up a few times. The gene calls are TRBV5-6 and TRBJ2-7; possibly TRBD2 for D (6 bases). Trimming stripped 0 bases from V and 6 bases from J, with 7 bases between. The CDR3 is made up of 12 amino acids. Germline assignment: CDR1 SGHDT and CDR2 YYEEEE. The CDR3 nucleotides read TGTGCCAGCAGCTTGGGGAGGGGCGAGCAGTACTTC. Amino acid sequence: CASSLGRGEQYF.

Only a few counts were recorded for this clone. This chain connects TRBV6-6 to TRBJ1-4; 10 positions agree with TRBD1. Germline CDR1 MNHNY, CDR2 SVGAGI (reference sequence). J gave up 6 bases and V 10 bases, and 8 bases lay outside the gene matches. CDR3 size: 14 residues. CDR3 loop: CATTSGQGDEKLFF. The CDR3 region has the DNA TGTGCCACCACCTCCGGACAGGGGGATGAAAAACTGTTTTTT.

This rearrangement joins TRBV9 to TRBJ2-7, with D maybe TRBD2 (5 bases). V was cut by 7 bases and J by 7 bases, with 18 bases left in between. Germline assignment: CDR1 SGDLS and CDR2 YYNGEE. The CDR3 is made up of 13 amino acids. This chain's CDR3 is CASGHFEGGEQYF. CDR3 sequence (DNA): TGTGCCAGCGGCCACTTCGAGGGTGGGGAGCAGTACTTC.